This TCR beta chain derives from a study of blood T cell repertoires in COVID-19. Methods used by the authors: Nucleated cell counts were estimated from reference gene primer amplification. Assay used: immunoSEQ multiplex PCR; TCRdb lists only in-frame clones, some missing. V, J and clone size are those of that table, while D and trimming were read from the DNA. The data hold 40,000 to 55,000 clones, with approximately 89% observed a single time. The CDR3 spans 14 residues. Germline V gene sequence: CDR1 MNHEY, CDR2 SVGEGT. V was cut by 0 bases and J by 5 bases, with 11 bases left in between. This clone showed up just a few times.

This TCR derives from a woman of 80 years or more with acute or convalescent COVID-19. The sequenced sample consisted of peripheral blood. The rearrangement uses TRBV6-2 or TRBV6-3 and TRBJ2-7, with D possibly matching TRBD2 (5 bases). This CDR3 reads CASSYSSRRDEQYF. The CDR3, as DNA: TGTGCCAGCAGTTACTCATCTAGGCGGGACGAGCAGTACTTC.